The 18 T cell receptor beta chains presented below share a single source sample, sequenced in a study of Tregs in tolerant kidney transplant recipients (dated by TCRdb to the late 2010s). Related donors were used in the transplants with nonmyeloablative bone marrow transplantation, and mixed chimerism was transient in the human trials. Library preparation used the immunoSEQ multiplex PCR assay. TCRdb mirrors the immuneACCESS table, restricted to in-frame sequences. Some clones are absent from its copies; in checked studies, under half trace to an unresolved V gene, and the reason for the others is unknown. Recorded for this sample are fewer than 95,000 clones; 93% of them occurred a single time. The top ten clones comprise around 1.6% of the sample. Material: CD4+ T cells from blood (PBMCs), obtained 12 months after the transplant. These receptors originate from a human patient who received a combined kidney and bone marrow transplant. Some T cells seen after a transplant may have their origin in the graft donor.

The V and J genes are TRBV7-3 and TRBJ2-3, with TRBD2 matching over 12 bases. Germline V CDR1 and CDR2: SGHTA, FQGTGA. J gave up 0 bases and V 0 bases, and 4 bases lay outside the gene matches. This CDR3 comprises 18 residues. Here the CDR3 reads CASSLTRLAGASTDTQYF. CDR3 DNA: TGTGCCAGCAGCTTAACTCGACTAGCGGGAGCTAGCACAGATACGCAGTATTTT.

The J gene is TRBJ2-5, the V gene TRBV30; possibly TRBD2 for D (5 bases). This CDR3 contains 12 residues. Per germline, CDR1 GTSNPN and CDR2 SVGIG (reference sequence). V was trimmed by 4 bases and J by 5 bases, leaving 11 bases between them. The CDR3 DNA reads TGTGCCTGGAAGGCTAGCTGGGAGACCCAGTACTTC. Translation gives CAWKASWETQYF.

This chain links TRBV19 with TRBJ1-2; 9 bases map to TRBD1. The J segment lost 5 bases and the V segment lost 2 bases, leaving 12 bases of the junction unmatched. Germline values: CDR1 LNHDA, CDR2 SQIVND (reference sequence). The CDR3 sequence is 17 residues long. The CDR3 reads CASSIFLGQGIYYGYTF. CDR3 nucleotides: TGTGCCAGTAGTATATTTCTCGGACAGGGGATTTATTATGGCTACACCTTC.

The rearrangement uses TRBV25-1 and TRBJ1-2; 7 positions agree with TRBD1. With 1 base clipped from V and 3 bases from J, the junction kept 5 bases outside the gene matches. CDR3 length equals 15 residues. Germline CDR1 MGHDK, CDR2 SYGVNS. CDR3 nucleotides: TGTGCCAGCAGTGAATTGAAGGGGGCGGACTATGGCTACACCTTC. Amino acids: CASSELKGADYGYTF.

This clone was found once. V is TRBV18 and J is TRBJ2-2, with 7 positions matching TRBD2. This CDR3 spans 16 amino acids. V lost 4 bases, J lost 4 bases, and 9 bases stayed unmatched. CDR1 is KGHSH, CDR2 LQKENI, per germline. CDR3 sequence reads: CASSHEILAGTGELFF. In DNA form, the CDR3 reads TGTGCCAGCTCACACGAGATTTTAGCGGGCACCGGGGAGCTGTTTTTT.

The V gene is TRBV21-1, the J gene TRBJ2-5; whether TRBD2, the table's D call, matches the DNA was not checked. TRBV21-1 is a listed pseudogene. There are 17 residues in the CDR3. The CDR3 is CASSLHRTSGSQETQYF. Written as DNA, the CDR3 is TGTGCCAGCAGCCTACACAGGACTAGCGGGAGTCAAGAGACCCAGTACTTC.

The CDR3 DNA is TGTGCCTGGAGTCGGGGAGGGCGACTAGCGGCCACAGATACGCAGTATTTT. Translated, it gives CAWSRGGRLAATDTQYF. The chain combines TRBV30 with TRBJ2-3, with 9 bases fitting TRBD2. J lost 2 bases, V lost 2 bases, and 11 bases had no gene match. This CDR3 has 17 amino acids. In germline, CDR1 is GTSNPN, CDR2 SVGIG (reference sequence).

This chain connects TRBV4-3 to TRBJ1-5; the D gene is possibly TRBD1 (5 bases). Germline loops: CDR1 LGHNA, CDR2 YSLEER. This CDR3 contains 14 residues. V lost 1 base to trimming and J lost 6 bases, with 10 bases between them. The CDR3 DNA reads as TGCGCCAGCAGCCAAGGGTCTAGGGGTCAGCCCCAGCATTTT. Translating gives CASSQGSRGQPQHF.

Points on this clone: Other DNA sequences from this sample encode an identical CDR3 as well. The DNA for the CDR3 is TGCGCCAGCAGCCAAACCGGGACAGCCTTGAGCTCCTATAATTCACCCCTCCACTTT. It is translated as CASSQTGTALSSYNSPLHF. This sequence joins TRBV4-3 and TRBJ1-6; 7 positions agree with TRBD1. Germline CDR1 is LGHNA and CDR2 is YSLEER. The ends lost 2 bases at V and 0 bases at J; junction bases unmatched: 10. CDR3 length: 19 residues.

V and J are TRBV2 and TRBJ2-2; D might be TRBD1 (6 bases). This CDR3 region has 15 residues. V lost 10 bases, J lost 3 bases, and 18 bases lay in between. CDR1 SNHLY and CDR2 FYNNEI come from the germline V gene. Written as DNA, the CDR3 is TGTGCCACCGATCCACAGGGCCTTGACACCGGGGAGCTGTTTTTT. Its translation is CATDPQGLDTGELFF. Complete variable domain (other parts from reference TRBV2 and TRBJ2-2): EPEVTQTPSHQVTQMGQEVILRCVPISNHLYFYWYRQILGQKVEFLVSFYNNEISEKSEIFDDQFSVERPDGSNFTLKIRSTKLEDSAMYFCATDPQGLDTGELFFGEGSRLTVL.

In the case of this clone: One junction end disagrees with the germline gene, perhaps due to a read error. Distinct nucleotide sequences in the sample also encode this CDR3. The genes are TRBV14 and TRBJ1-2; D not resolved. The CDR3 is made up of 13 amino acids. Germline loops: CDR1 SGHDN, CDR2 FVKESK. The CDR3 protein is CASSRLTNYGYTF. CDR3 DNA sequence: TGCGCCAGCAGCCGTTTAACTAACTATGGCTACACCTTC.

The chain recombines TRBV18 with TRBJ2-7, with 8 bases lining up with TRBD1. The V and J ends lost 3 bases and 4 bases, in that order; junction bases with no gene match: 8. CDR1 is KGHSH and CDR2 is LQKENI in the germline V gene. This CDR3 is 15 amino acids long. The CDR3 reads CASSPSRDRSYEQYF. The CDR3 nucleotides are TGTGCCAGCTCACCGTCCCGGGACAGGAGTTACGAGCAGTACTTC. The full variable domain, its missing parts supplied by reference TRBV18 and TRBJ2-7, is NAGVMQNPRHLVRRRGQEARLRCSPMKGHSHVYWYRQLPEEGLKFMVYLQKENIIDESGMPKERFSAEFPKEGPSILRIQQVVRGDSAAYFCASSPSRDRSYEQYFGPGTRLTVT.

Comments on this clone: Other nucleotide sequences from this sample produce the same CDR3. The chain combines TRBV5-1 with TRBJ1-6; 9 bases line up with TRBD1. With 5 bases clipped from V and 5 bases from J, the junction kept 5 bases outside the gene matches. The germline V gene has CDR1 SGHRS and CDR2 YFSETQ. CDR3 length equals 15 residues. The CDR3 nucleotides are TGCGCCAGCAGTTCCGGGACAGGGAATAATTCACCCCTCCACTTT. The encoded protein is CASSSGTGNNSPLHF.

The chain uses TRBV18 and TRBJ1-2; TRBD1 aligns across 11 bases. The V segment lost 6 bases and the J segment 8 bases; nucleotides outside the gene matches: 5. Per the germline V gene, CDR1 is KGHSH and CDR2 is LQKENI. The CDR3 is made up of 13 amino acids. CDR3 region: CASSGQGARGYTF. Here the CDR3 DNA reads TGTGCCAGCTCCGGACAGGGGGCGCGGGGCTACACCTTC.

This clone appeared once. V is TRBV7-9 and J is TRBJ1-1; 11 bases are a match to TRBD1. The CDR3 contains 18 residues. The V segment lost 5 bases and the J segment 3 bases; nucleotides outside the gene matches: 14. Germline CDR1 SEHNR, CDR2 FQNEAQ (reference sequence). The CDR3 DNA reads TGTGCCAGCAGCCCCTCGGGGACAGGGGGTGATGAGGACACTGAAGCTTTCTTT. Translated: CASSPSGTGGDEDTEAFF.

This chain joins TRBV7-2 and TRBJ2-3; D is perhaps TRBD2 (6 bases). The CDR3 loop spans 15 amino acids. The germline gives CDR1 SGHTA, CDR2 FQGNSA. V shed 5 bases and J shed 1 base, with 13 bases lying between them. This CDR3 is CASSGTGVGTDTQYF. The CDR3 nucleotides read TGTGCCAGCAGCGGGACGGGGGTGGGCACAGATACGCAGTATTTT. Variable domain in full (rest from reference TRBV7-2 and TRBJ2-3): GAGVSQSPSNKVTEKGKDVELRCDPISGHTALYWYRQSLGQGLEFLIYFQGNSAPDKSGLPSDRFSAERTGGSVSTLTIQRTQQEDSAVYLCASSGTGVGTDTQYFGPGTRLTVL.

The chain uses TRBV5-6 and TRBJ2-3; 7 bases fit TRBD2. CDR1 is SGHDT, CDR2 YYEEEE, per germline. CDR3 length: 14 residues. The V segment lost 7 bases and the J segment 1 base; nucleotides outside the gene matches: 6. CDR3 sequence: CASDSSGRTDTQYF. The CDR3 nucleotides read TGTGCCAGCGACTCTAGCGGACGCACAGATACGCAGTATTTT. The full variable domain, its missing parts supplied by reference TRBV5-6 and TRBJ2-3, is DAGVTQSPTHLIKTRGQQVTLRCSPKSGHDTVSWYQQALGQGPQFIFQYYEEEERQRGNFPDRFSGHQFPNYSSELNVNALLLGDSALYLCASDSSGRTDTQYFGPGTRLTVL.

The genes are TRBV19 and TRBJ1-1, with TRBD1 as a possible D gene (5 bases). Between the trimmed V and J ends, which lost 3 bases and 3 bases, there was a span of 8 bases. The germline V gene encodes CDR1 LNHDA and CDR2 SQIVND (reference sequence). The CDR3 sequence is 13 residues long. The CDR3 nucleotides are TGTGCCAGTAGTATCCGGGGGGACACTGAAGCTTTCTTT. Encoded protein: CASSIRGDTEAFF.